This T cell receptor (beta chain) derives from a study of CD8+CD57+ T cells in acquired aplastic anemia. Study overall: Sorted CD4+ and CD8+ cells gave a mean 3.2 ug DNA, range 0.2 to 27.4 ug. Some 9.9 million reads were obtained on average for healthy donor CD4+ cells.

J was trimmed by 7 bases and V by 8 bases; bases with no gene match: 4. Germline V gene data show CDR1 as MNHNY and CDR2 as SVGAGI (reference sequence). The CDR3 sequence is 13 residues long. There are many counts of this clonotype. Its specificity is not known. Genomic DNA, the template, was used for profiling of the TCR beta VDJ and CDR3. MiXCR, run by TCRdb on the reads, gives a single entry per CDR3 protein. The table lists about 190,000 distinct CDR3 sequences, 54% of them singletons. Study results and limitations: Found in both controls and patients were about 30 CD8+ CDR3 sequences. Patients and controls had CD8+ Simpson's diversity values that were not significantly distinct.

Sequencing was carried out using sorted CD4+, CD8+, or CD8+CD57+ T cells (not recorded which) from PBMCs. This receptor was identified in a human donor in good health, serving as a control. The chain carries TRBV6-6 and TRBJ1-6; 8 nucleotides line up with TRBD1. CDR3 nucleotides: TGTGCCAGCGAGGACAGGGACAATTCACCCCTCCACTTT. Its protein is CASEDRDNSPLHF.